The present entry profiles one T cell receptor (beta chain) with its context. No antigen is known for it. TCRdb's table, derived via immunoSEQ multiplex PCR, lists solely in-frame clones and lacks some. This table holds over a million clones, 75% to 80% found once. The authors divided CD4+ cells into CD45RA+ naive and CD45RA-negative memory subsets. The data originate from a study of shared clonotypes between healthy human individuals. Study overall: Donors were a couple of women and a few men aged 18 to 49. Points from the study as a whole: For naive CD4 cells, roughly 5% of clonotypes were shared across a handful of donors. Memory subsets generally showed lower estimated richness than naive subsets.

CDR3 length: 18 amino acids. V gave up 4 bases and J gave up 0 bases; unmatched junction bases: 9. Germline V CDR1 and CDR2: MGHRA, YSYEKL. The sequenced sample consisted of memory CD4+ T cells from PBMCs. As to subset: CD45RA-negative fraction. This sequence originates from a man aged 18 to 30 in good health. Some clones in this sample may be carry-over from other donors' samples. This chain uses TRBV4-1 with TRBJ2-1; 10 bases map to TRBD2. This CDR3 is CASSLQPGLASSYNEQFF. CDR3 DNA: TGCGCCAGCAGCCTCCAGCCGGGACTAGCGAGCTCCTACAATGAGCAGTTCTTC.